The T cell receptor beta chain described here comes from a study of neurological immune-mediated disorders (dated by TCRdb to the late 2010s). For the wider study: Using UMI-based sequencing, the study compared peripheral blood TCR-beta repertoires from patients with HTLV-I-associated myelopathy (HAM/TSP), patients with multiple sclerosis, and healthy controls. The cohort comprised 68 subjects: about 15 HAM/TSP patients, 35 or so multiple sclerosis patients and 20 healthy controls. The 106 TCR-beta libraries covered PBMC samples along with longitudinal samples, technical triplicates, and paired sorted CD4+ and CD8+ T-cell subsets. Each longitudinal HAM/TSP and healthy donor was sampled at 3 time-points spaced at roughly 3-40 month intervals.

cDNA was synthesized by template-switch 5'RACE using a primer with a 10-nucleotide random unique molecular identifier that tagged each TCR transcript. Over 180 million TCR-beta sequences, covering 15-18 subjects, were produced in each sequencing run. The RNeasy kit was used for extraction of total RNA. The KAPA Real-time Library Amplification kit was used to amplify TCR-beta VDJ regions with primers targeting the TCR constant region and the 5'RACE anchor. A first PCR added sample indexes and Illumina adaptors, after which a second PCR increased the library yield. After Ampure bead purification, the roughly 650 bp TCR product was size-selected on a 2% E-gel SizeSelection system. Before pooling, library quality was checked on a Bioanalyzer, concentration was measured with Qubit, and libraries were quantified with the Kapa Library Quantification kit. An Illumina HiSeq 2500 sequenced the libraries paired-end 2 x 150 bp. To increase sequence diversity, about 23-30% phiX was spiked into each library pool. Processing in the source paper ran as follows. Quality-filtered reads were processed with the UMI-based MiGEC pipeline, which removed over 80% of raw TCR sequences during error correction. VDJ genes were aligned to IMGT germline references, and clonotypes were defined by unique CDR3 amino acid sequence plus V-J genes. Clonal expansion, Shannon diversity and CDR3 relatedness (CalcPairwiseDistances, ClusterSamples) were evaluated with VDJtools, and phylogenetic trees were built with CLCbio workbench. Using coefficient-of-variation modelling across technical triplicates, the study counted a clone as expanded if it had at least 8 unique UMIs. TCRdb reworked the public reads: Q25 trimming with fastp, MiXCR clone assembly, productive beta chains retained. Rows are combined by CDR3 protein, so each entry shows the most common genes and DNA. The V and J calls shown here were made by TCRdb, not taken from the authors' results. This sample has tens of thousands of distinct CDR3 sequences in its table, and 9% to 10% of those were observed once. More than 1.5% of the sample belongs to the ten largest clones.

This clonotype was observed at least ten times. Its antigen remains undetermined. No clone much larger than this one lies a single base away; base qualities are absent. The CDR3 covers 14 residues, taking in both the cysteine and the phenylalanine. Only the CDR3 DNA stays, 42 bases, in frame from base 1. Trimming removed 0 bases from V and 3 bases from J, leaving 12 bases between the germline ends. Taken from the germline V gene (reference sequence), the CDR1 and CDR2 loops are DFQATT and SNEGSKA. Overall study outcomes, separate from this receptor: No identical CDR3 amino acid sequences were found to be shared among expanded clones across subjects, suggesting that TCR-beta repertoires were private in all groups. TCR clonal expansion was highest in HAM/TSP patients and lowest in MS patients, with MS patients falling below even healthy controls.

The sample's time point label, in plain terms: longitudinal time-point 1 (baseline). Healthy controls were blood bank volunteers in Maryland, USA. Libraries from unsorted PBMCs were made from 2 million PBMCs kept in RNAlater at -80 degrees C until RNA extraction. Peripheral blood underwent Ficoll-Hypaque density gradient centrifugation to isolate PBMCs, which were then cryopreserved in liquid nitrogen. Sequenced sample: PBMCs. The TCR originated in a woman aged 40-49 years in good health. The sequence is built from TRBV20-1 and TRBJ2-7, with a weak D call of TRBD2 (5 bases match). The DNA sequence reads TGCAGTGCTAGAGATAGGAGGCGTGGCTACGAGCAGTACTTC. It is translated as CSARDRRRGYEQYF.